A single sample is the source of the 16 T cell receptor beta chains below, sequenced in a study of CD8 T cells in Susac syndrome. Random hexamers were used to reverse transcribe about 0.5 to 1 ug of RNA. A single record per CDR3 protein comes from TCRdb applying MiXCR to the immunoSEQ multiplex PCR reads. The table records about 290,000 distinct CDR3 sequences, around 91% of them present only once. The sequenced material came from CD8+ T cells from PBMCs. Receptor source: a human donor with multiple sclerosis.

This clonotype was observed once. This chain connects TRBV2 to TRBJ2-1; possibly TRBD1 for D (5 bases). CDR3 length: 14 residues. Germline V gene data show CDR1 as SNHLY and CDR2 as FYNNEI. Trimming took off 2 bases at V and 5 bases at J, with 10 bases between the two ends. Written as DNA, the CDR3 is TGTGCCAGCAGTGAAATGGACACTAACAATGAGCAGTTCTTC. Translated: CASSEMDTNNEQFF. The full variable domain, its missing parts supplied by reference TRBV2 and TRBJ2-1, is EPEVTQTPSHQVTQMGQEVILRCVPISNHLYFYWYRQILGQKVEFLVSFYNNEISEKSEIFDDQFSVERPDGSNFTLKIRSTKLEDSAMYFCASSEMDTNNEQFFGPGTRLTVL.

V and J are TRBV5-1 and TRBJ2-2; either TRBD1 or TRBD2 may fit D (5 bases each). Germline V gene lookup returns CDR1 SGHRS and CDR2 YFSETQ. The CDR3 covers 16 residues. Trimming removed 4 bases at V and 1 base at J, with 14 bases between. This CDR3 is CASSPGRIENTGELFF. The CDR3 bases are TGCGCCAGCAGCCCGGGACGGATCGAGAACACCGGGGAGCTGTTTTTT.

The sample holds one count of this clonotype. The V call is TRBV7-8, the J call TRBJ1-3; weak D call: TRBD1 (5 bases). This CDR3 spans 13 amino acids. V lost 5 bases and J lost 8, with 13 bases in between. Germline-derived CDR1 and CDR2 are SGHVS and FQNEAQ. CDR3 bases: TGTGCCAGCAGCGTACAGGTTCTTGACACCATATATTTT. Its protein product is CASSVQVLDTIYF. Full variable domain (outside the CDR3, taken from reference TRBV7-8 and TRBJ1-3): GAGVSQSPRYKVAKRGQDVALRCDPISGHVSLFWYQQALGQGPEFLTYFQNEAQLDKSGLPSDRFFAERPEGSVSTLKIQRTQQEDSAVYLCASSVQVLDTIYFGEGSWLTVV.

The chain links TRBV12-3 or TRBV12-4 to TRBJ1-5; perhaps TRBD1 as D (6 bases). This CDR3 spans 13 amino acids. V lost 7 bases and J lost 2, with 9 bases in between. The CDR3 reads CASTGVGNQPQHF. DNA for the CDR3: TGTGCCAGCACAGGGGTTGGCAATCAGCCCCAGCATTTT.

The chain links TRBV6-4 to TRBJ2-3; 10 bases are a match to TRBD2. CDR1 and CDR2 from the germline V gene are MRHNA and SNTAGT. This CDR3 region has 15 residues. Trimming took 4 bases from V and 5 from J; bases not matched to a gene: 6. CDR3 bases: TGTGCCAGCAGTGCCGAGCGGGGGGGCCGAGATACGCAGTATTTT. Encoded protein: CASSAERGGRDTQYF.

The chain is built from TRBV30 and TRBJ2-7; 9 bases are a match to TRBD1. The germline gives CDR1 GTSNPN, CDR2 SVGIG (reference sequence). The length of the CDR3 is 15 residues. J gave up 1 base and V 0 bases, and 4 bases lay outside the gene matches. The CDR3 DNA follows: TGTGCCTGGAGTGTTGGGACAGGGATGTCCTACGAGCAGTACTTC. The encoded protein is CAWSVGTGMSYEQYF. The variable domain in full, with the rest retrieved from reference TRBV30 and TRBJ2-7, is SQTIHQWPATLVQPVGSPLSLECTVEGTSNPNLYWYRQAAGRGLQLLFYSVGIGQISSEVPQNLSASRPQDRQFILSSKKLLLSDSGFYLCAWSVGTGMSYEQYFGPGTRLTVT.

The V call is TRBV6-6, the J call TRBJ1-2; 9 bases are a match to TRBD1. CDR3 length: 15 amino acids. Germline assignment: CDR1 MNHNY and CDR2 SVGAGI (reference sequence). V trimming: 2 bases; J trimming: 2 bases; junction bases outside the gene matches: 3. CDR3 nucleotides: TGTGCCAGCAGTTACAGGACAGGGGAAAACTATGGCTACACCTTC. This codes for CASSYRTGENYGYTF.

CDR3 nucleotide sequence: TGTGCCAGCAGTTTGGGGACAGGAGGGACAGGTGAGCAGTTCTTC. Residues: CASSLGTGGTGEQFF. The chain joins TRBV12-3 or TRBV12-4 to TRBJ2-1, with 8 bases that match TRBD1. V shed 3 bases, J shed 9 bases, and the junction held 10 bases outside the gene matches. The CDR3 is 15 amino acids.

The rearrangement joins TRBV28 to TRBJ2-7; 9 nucleotides align to TRBD1. V trimming: 4 bases; J trimming: 5 bases; junction bases outside the gene matches: 15. The CDR3 consists of 17 residues. The germline V gene has CDR1 MDHEN and CDR2 SYDVKM. CDR3 amino acids: CASSSPHGRDRVDEQYF. The CDR3 DNA reads as TGTGCCAGCAGTTCCCCCCACGGGCGGGACAGGGTCGACGAGCAGTACTTC. Variable domain in full (rest from reference TRBV28 and TRBJ2-7): DVKVTQSSRYLVKRTGEKVFLECVQDMDHENMFWYRQDPGLGLRLIYFSYDVKMKEKGDIPEGYSVSREKKERFSLILESASTNQTSMYLCASSSPHGRDRVDEQYFGPGTRLTVT.

This clonotype was counted once. J is TRBJ1-1 and V is TRBV4-3, with 7 positions matching TRBD1. Germline lookup yields CDR1 LGHNA and CDR2 YSLEER. The V and J ends lost 8 bases and 5 bases, in that order; junction bases with no gene match: 11. The CDR3 is 14 amino acids. The CDR3: CASQVGTAGTEAFF. Here the CDR3 DNA reads TGCGCCAGCCAAGTTGGGACAGCGGGTACTGAAGCTTTCTTT.

The rearrangement links TRBV21-1 to TRBJ2-2; the table names TRBD1, a call not compared with the DNA. TRBV21-1 is annotated as a pseudogene. This CDR3 comprises 14 residues. CDR3 bases: TGTGCCAACCCACAGGGTGGGTCGGCCGGGGAGCTGTTTTTT. It translates to CANPQGGSAGELFF.

The CDR3 DNA reads as TGTGCCAGCAGTTTAGTAAGCCGACCCGACAGGCACAATGAGCAGTTCTTC. Translated: CASSLVSRPDRHNEQFF. The rearrangement links TRBV12-3 or TRBV12-4 to TRBJ2-1, with D tentatively TRBD1 (6 bases). CDR3 size: 17 residues. V was pared by 1 base and J by 5 bases, with 18 bases between.

The chain is built from TRBV7-9 and TRBJ2-1, with 10 bases identical to TRBD2. J lost 2 bases, V lost 6 bases, and 4 bases had no gene match. Germline lookup yields CDR1 SEHNR and CDR2 FQNEAQ (reference sequence). CDR3 length: 15 amino acids. CDR3 coding DNA: TGTGCCAGCAGACTAGCGGGGATAACCTACAATGAGCAGTTCTTC. Translated: CASRLAGITYNEQFF.

V usage is TRBV28 and J usage is TRBJ2-1; D gene uncertain. Germline-derived CDR1 and CDR2 are MDHEN and SYDVKM. V was trimmed by 7 bases and J by 6 bases, leaving 16 bases between them. This CDR3 region has 14 residues. CDR3 DNA: TGTGCCAGCACCACGGTGGACGCCTTCAATGAGCAGTTCTTC. This codes for CASTTVDAFNEQFF.

With respect to this clonotype: At one of its ends the junction is not consistent with the germline gene, which may arise from a read error. The chain recombines TRBV30 with TRBJ2-1; the D gene could be TRBD1 or TRBD2 (6 bases each). The CDR3 is 16 amino acids. Germline CDR1 reads GTSNPN; CDR2 reads SVGIG (reference sequence). The CDR3 protein is CAWSALGGSSYSEQFF. CDR3 DNA: TGTGCCTGGAGTGCCTTAGGGGGGAGCTCCTACAGTGAGCAGTTCTTC.

This rearrangement joins TRBV7-6 to TRBJ2-7; D tentatively fits TRBD1 or TRBD2 (6 bases each). This CDR3 is built from 16 residues. Trimming took 5 bases from V and 7 from J, leaving 24 bases between them. CDR1 and CDR2 (germline): SGHVS, FNYEAQ. CDR3 nucleotides: TGTGCCAGCAGCAACCCCGGGAGACAGGCCGCGGGGGAGCAGTACTTC. Translation gives CASSNPGRQAAGEQYF.